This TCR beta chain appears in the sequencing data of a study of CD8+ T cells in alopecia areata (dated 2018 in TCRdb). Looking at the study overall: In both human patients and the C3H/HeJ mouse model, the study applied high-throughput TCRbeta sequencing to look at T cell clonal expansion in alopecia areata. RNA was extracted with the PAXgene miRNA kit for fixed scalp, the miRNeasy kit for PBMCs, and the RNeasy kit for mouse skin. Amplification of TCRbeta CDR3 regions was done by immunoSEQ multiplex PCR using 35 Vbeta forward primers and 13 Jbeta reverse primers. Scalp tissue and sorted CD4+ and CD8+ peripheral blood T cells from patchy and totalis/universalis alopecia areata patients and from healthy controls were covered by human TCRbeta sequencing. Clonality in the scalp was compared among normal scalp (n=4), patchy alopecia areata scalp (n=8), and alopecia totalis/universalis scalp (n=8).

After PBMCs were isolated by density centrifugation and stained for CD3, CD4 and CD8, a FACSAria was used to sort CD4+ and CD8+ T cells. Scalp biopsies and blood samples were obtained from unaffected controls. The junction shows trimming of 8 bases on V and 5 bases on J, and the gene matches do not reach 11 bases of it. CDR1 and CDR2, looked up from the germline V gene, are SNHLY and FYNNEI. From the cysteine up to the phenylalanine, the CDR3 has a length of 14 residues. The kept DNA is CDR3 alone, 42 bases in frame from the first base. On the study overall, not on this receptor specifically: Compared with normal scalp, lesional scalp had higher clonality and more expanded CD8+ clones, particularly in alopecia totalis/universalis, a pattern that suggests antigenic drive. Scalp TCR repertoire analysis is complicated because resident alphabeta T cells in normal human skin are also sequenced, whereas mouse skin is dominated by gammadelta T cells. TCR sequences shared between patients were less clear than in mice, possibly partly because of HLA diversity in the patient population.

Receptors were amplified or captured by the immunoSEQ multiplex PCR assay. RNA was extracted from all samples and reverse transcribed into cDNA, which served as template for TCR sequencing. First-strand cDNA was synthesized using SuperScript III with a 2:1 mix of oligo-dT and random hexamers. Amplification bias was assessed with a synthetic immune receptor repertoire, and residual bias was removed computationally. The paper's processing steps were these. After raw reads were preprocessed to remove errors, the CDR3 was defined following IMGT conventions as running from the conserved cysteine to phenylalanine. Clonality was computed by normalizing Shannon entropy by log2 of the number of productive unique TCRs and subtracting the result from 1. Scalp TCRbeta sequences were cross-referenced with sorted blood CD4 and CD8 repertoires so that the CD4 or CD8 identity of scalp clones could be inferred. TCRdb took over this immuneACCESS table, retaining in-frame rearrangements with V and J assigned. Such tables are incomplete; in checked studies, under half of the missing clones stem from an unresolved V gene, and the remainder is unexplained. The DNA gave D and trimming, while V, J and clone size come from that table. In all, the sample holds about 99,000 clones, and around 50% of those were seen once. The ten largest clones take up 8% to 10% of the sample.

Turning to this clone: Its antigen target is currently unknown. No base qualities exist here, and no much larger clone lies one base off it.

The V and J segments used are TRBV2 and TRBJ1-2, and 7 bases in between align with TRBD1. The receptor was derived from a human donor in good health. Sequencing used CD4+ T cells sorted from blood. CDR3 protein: CASGPDRVRYGYTF. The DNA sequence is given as TGTGCCAGCGGGCCCGACAGGGTTAGATATGGCTACACCTTC.